Shown below are 21 T cell receptor beta chains from a single sample sequenced in a study of blood T cell repertoires in COVID-19. Assay used: immunoSEQ multiplex PCR; TCRdb lists only in-frame clones, some missing. The sample gives about 150,000 clones, 80% to 90% of which show up once; around 16% is in the top ten. Material: peripheral blood. The source of these receptors is a woman aged 40-49 years with acute or convalescent COVID-19.

This clone was found a few times. J is TRBJ1-5 and V is TRBV6-6; TRBD1 is a possible D gene (5 bases). The CDR3 loop spans 13 amino acids. CDR1 is MNHNY and CDR2 is SVGAGI in the germline V gene (reference sequence). The germline V and J ends were trimmed by 2 bases and 7 bases, with 9 bases remaining between them. The CDR3 region has the DNA TGTGCCAGCAGTTACGGGGGAGGACAGCCCCAGCATTTT. Translating gives CASSYGGGQPQHF.

The chain is built from TRBV5-4 and TRBJ1-4, with TRBD1 as a possible D gene (5 bases). Trimming removed 3 bases at V and 5 bases at J, with 11 bases between. Germline V gene sequence: CDR1 SGHNT, CDR2 YYREEE (reference sequence). This CDR3 is 14 amino acids long. The CDR3 is CASSWGDPNEKLFF. In nucleotides, the CDR3 is TGTGCCAGCAGCTGGGGGGACCCCAATGAAAAACTGTTTTTT.

This clone turned up a few times. The chain is built from TRBV4-2 and TRBJ1-6; tentatively, D is TRBD1 (5 bases). Between the trimmed V and J ends, which lost 3 bases and 10 bases, there was a span of 22 bases. Germline assignment: CDR1 LGHNA and CDR2 YNFKEQ. The CDR3 sequence is 17 residues long. The CDR3 region is CASSHRLQESTGSPLHF. In DNA, the CDR3 is TGTGCCAGCAGCCACCGTTTACAGGAGTCGACCGGATCACCCCTCCACTTT.

This chain's CDR3 is CASSPTSTAYEQYF. The CDR3 DNA reads as TGTGCCAGCAGTCCCACTAGCACCGCGTACGAGCAGTACTTC. J is TRBJ2-7 and V is TRBV3-1 (or the pseudogene TRBV3-2); possible D gene TRBD2, 6 bases. The CDR3 is 14 amino acids. CDR1 and CDR2 from the germline V gene are LGHDT and YNNKEL (reference sequence). Trimming took 6 bases from V and 4 from J, leaving 16 bases between them.

The rearrangement uses TRBV5-1 and TRBJ2-3; TRBD2 aligns across 7 bases. V shed 6 bases, J shed 2 bases, and the junction held 9 bases outside the gene matches. CDR1 and CDR2 (germline): SGHRS, YFSETQ. This CDR3 is 15 amino acids long. The CDR3 coding sequence is TGCGCCAGCAATGGGATCAGCGGGAACACAGATACGCAGTATTTT. It translates to CASNGISGNTDTQYF.

The chain links TRBV29-1 to TRBJ2-7; D gene unclear. V dropped 3 bases and J dropped 2 bases, with 8 bases sitting between them. The germline gives CDR1 SQVTM, CDR2 ANQGSEA. There are 12 residues in the CDR3. CDR3 in amino acids: CSVEEPTYEQYF. CDR3 DNA sequence: TGCAGCGTTGAGGAGCCAACCTACGAGCAGTACTTC.

The chain recombines TRBV18 with TRBJ2-5; the D gene is possibly TRBD1 (5 bases). Germline lookup yields CDR1 KGHSH and CDR2 LQKENI. The ends were cut back, 2 bases at V and 0 bases at J, with 13 bases in the middle. The CDR3 sequence is 16 residues long. The DNA for the CDR3 is TGTGCCAGCTCACCAAGGGGCAGGGCCAACCAAGAGACCCAGTACTTC. It yields the protein CASSPRGRANQETQYF.

This chain uses TRBV14 with TRBJ2-1; TRBD2 matches 11 bases. The ends lost 1 base at V and 3 bases at J; junction bases unmatched: 2. CDR1 and CDR2 (germline): SGHDN, FVKESK. The CDR3 is 16 amino acids. The CDR3 DNA sequence: TGTGCCAGCAGCCAAGGACTAGCGGGATTCTACAATGAGCAGTTCTTC. It specifies CASSQGLAGFYNEQFF.

This chain joins TRBV7-6 and TRBJ1-3; 8 bases are a match to TRBD1. This CDR3 has 18 residues. V shed 0 bases, J shed 1 base, and the junction held 8 bases outside the gene matches. The V gene's germline CDR1 is SGHVS and CDR2 FNYEAQ. For the CDR3, the DNA is TGTGCCAGCAGCTTAGCGAGGACAGGGCCTGAATCTGGAAACACCATATATTTT. This encodes CASSLARTGPESGNTIYF.

In this sample, this clone turned up once. The genes are TRBV7-8 and TRBJ2-1; D remains ambiguous. This CDR3 comprises 15 residues. The germline CDR1 and CDR2 sequences are SGHVS and FQNEAQ. V lost 5 bases and J 0 bases, leaving 11 bases between the germline ends. The CDR3 nucleotides read TGTGCCAGCAGCGCTCAGGTGAGCTCCTACAATGAGCAGTTCTTC. As protein: CASSAQVSSYNEQFF. Based on the CDR3 plus reference TRBV7-8 and TRBJ2-1, the full variable domain is GAGVSQSPRYKVAKRGQDVALRCDPISGHVSLFWYQQALGQGPEFLTYFQNEAQLDKSGLPSDRFFAERPEGSVSTLKIQRTQQEDSAVYLCASSAQVSSYNEQFFGPGTRLTVL.

The chain couples TRBV28 to TRBJ1-6, with 7 bases fitting TRBD1. V dropped 6 bases and J dropped 0; count of bases not matched to a gene: 8. This CDR3 has 17 residues. CDR1 MDHEN and CDR2 SYDVKM come from the germline V gene. CDR3 bases: TGTGCCAGCAGACGGGACAGCGCCAGCTCCTATAATTCACCCCTCCACTTT. Its translation: CASRRDSASSYNSPLHF.

In this sample, this clone turned up a few times. This chain's CDR3 is CASSLSGTVLSGNTIYF. CDR3 sequence (DNA): TGTGCCAGCAGCTTATCCGGGACAGTCCTCTCTGGAAACACCATATATTTT. The chain has TRBV7-2 and TRBJ1-3; TRBD1 agrees at 7 bases. Unmatched junction bases numbered 7, after V lost 2 bases and J lost 0 bases. The CDR3 is 17 amino acids. The germline CDR1 and CDR2 sequences are SGHTA and FQGNSA.

The rearrangement links TRBV29-1 to TRBJ2-7; no reliable D call. V dropped 0 bases and J dropped 0 bases, with 9 bases sitting between them. Germline CDR1 and CDR2: SQVTM and ANQGSEA. CDR3 length equals 14 residues. CDR3 bases: TGCAGCGTTGAAGAGACATCGCCCTCCTACGAGCAGTACTTC. Its protein product is CSVEETSPSYEQYF.

The chain joins TRBV9 to TRBJ2-3, with a possible D match to TRBD2 (6 bases). This CDR3 has 14 residues. V lost 4 bases and J lost 6, with 15 bases in between. In germline, CDR1 is SGDLS, CDR2 YYNGEE. The CDR3 DNA reads as TGTGCCAGCAGCCCCTCGGGCGGGGTGGATACGCAGTATTTT. Its protein product is CASSPSGGVDTQYF.

The gene calls are TRBV6-5 and TRBJ1-2; tentative D call: TRBD1 (6 bases). This CDR3 has 14 amino acids. The ends were cut back, 6 bases at V and 6 bases at J, with 17 bases in the middle. From germline, CDR1 is MNHEY and CDR2 SVGAGI. Written as DNA, the CDR3 is TGTGCCAGCAGAGGGGGGGGCCAGGGCCATGGCTACACCTTC. This codes for CASRGGGQGHGYTF.

V gene TRBV5-1 combines with J gene TRBJ1-1, with 7 nucleotides matching TRBD1. The CDR3 runs to 15 residues. V shed 4 bases, J shed 2 bases, and the junction held 8 bases outside the gene matches. The germline gives CDR1 SGHRS, CDR2 YFSETQ. Here the CDR3 DNA reads TGCGCCAGCAGCCTTCACAGGGGCCAAAACACTGAAGCTTTCTTT. Protein sequence: CASSLHRGQNTEAFF.

V usage is TRBV6-2 or TRBV6-3 and J usage is TRBJ2-3, with 13 bases aligning to TRBD2. The germline V gene encodes CDR1 MNHEY and CDR2 SVGEGT. CDR3 length equals 15 residues. The trim removed 5 bases at V and 8 bases at J, leaving 7 bases unmatched. CDR3 region: CASSKWTSGSGTQYF. CDR3 nucleotides: TGTGCCAGCAGTAAATGGACTAGCGGGAGTGGTACGCAGTATTTT.

The rearrangement links TRBV19 to TRBJ1-2; D is possibly TRBD1 (5 bases). Between the trimmed V and J ends, which lost 3 bases and 0 bases, there was a span of 8 bases. The CDR3 length is 14 residues. The germline V gene encodes CDR1 LNHDA and CDR2 SQIVND (reference sequence). Written as DNA, the CDR3 is TGTGCCAGTAGTATCAGGGAAGCTAACTATGGCTACACCTTC. Protein: CASSIREANYGYTF.

This clone was seen more than once but under ten times. The V gene is TRBV7-9, the J gene TRBJ2-7; TRBD2 matches 9 bases. Losses at the gene ends were 5 bases for V and 7 bases for J; bases not matched to a gene: 15. CDR1 and CDR2 from the germline V gene are SEHNR and FQNEAQ (reference sequence). The CDR3 is 16 amino acids. This chain's CDR3 is CASSIGGGLAGTEQYF. For the CDR3, the DNA is TGTGCCAGCAGCATTGGAGGTGGGCTAGCGGGAACGGAGCAGTACTTC.

The chain recombines TRBV15 with TRBJ1-1, with D perhaps TRBD1 (6 bases). The ends were cut back, 0 bases at V and 2 bases at J, with 13 bases in the middle. Germline CDR1 and CDR2: LNHNV and YYDKDF (reference sequence). The CDR3 spans 16 residues. The CDR3 sequence: CATSRDFRGGNTEAFF. CDR3 DNA sequence: TGTGCCACCAGCAGAGATTTTAGGGGGGGAAACACTGAAGCTTTCTTT.

This chain links TRBV5-1 with TRBJ1-2; D might be TRBD1 (5 bases). The germline V gene has CDR1 SGHRS and CDR2 YFSETQ. This CDR3 region has 16 residues. V lost 0 bases, J lost 0 bases, and 12 bases lay in between. CDR3 nucleotide sequence: TGCGCCAGCAGCTTGGGGGCAGGGTTAGCTAACTATGGCTACACCTTC. Protein: CASSLGAGLANYGYTF.